These 7 T cell receptor beta chains originate from one sample sequenced in a study of CD4 T cells in relation to SARS-CoV-2 and coronaviruses. Clones were read by immunoSEQ multiplex PCR, and TCRdb kept only the in-frame ones, dropping some. The repertoire has tens of thousands of clones, 85% to 90% of them found once; the top ten carry more than 7%. Sequenced sample: memory CD4+ T cells from PBMCs. The receptors were sampled from an adult with COVID-19.

This chain uses TRBV24-1 with TRBJ2-2; D is undetermined. Trimming stripped 4 bases from V and 3 bases from J, with 11 bases between. This CDR3 is 15 amino acids long. The germline V gene encodes CDR1 KGHDR and CDR2 SFDVKD. The CDR3 here is CATSDPTGYTGELFF. The CDR3, as DNA: TGTGCCACCAGTGACCCGACTGGCTACACCGGGGAGCTGTTTTTT.

As concerns this clone: It is unclear where the CDR3 begins or ends on the DNA, so no DNA is shown, and the CDR3 is as TCRdb lists it. The CDR3 loop reads CASSKTAKRFGAGNTIYF. This rearrangement joins TRBV21-1 to TRBJ1-3. TRBV21-1 is a pseudogene locus. The CDR3 numbers 18 amino acids, ends counted.

The chain has TRBV2 and TRBJ2-3; maybe TRBD2 (6 bases). The CDR3 totals 13 residues. Trimming stripped 8 bases from V and 0 bases from J, with 9 bases between. Germline V gene sequence: CDR1 SNHLY, CDR2 FYNNEI. The CDR3 DNA follows: TGTGCCAGCTGGGGGGTAAGCACAGATACGCAGTATTTT. This gives the protein CASWGVSTDTQYF. Full variable domain (missing parts from reference TRBV2 and TRBJ2-3): EPEVTQTPSHQVTQMGQEVILRCVPISNHLYFYWYRQILGQKVEFLVSFYNNEISEKSEIFDDQFSVERPDGSNFTLKIRSTKLEDSAMYFCASWGVSTDTQYFGPGTRLTVL.

V gene TRBV7-2 combines with J gene TRBJ1-5; no reliable D call. This CDR3 region has 16 residues. Germline values: CDR1 SGHTA, CDR2 FQGNSA. Trimming removed 3 bases from V and 3 bases from J, with 15 bases in between. CDR3 coding DNA: TGTGCCAGCAGCTTTGTACCGGGTTCGTCCAATCAGCCCCAGCATTTT. Protein sequence: CASSFVPGSSNQPQHF.

The chain has TRBV28 and TRBJ1-2, with no clear D. Trimming pared 4 bases from V and 1 base from J, leaving 7 bases between. Germline V gene lookup returns CDR1 MDHEN and CDR2 SYDVKM. The CDR3 is 13 amino acids. The CDR3, as DNA: TGTGCCAGCAGTTCTTCCAGTAACTATGGCTACACCTTC. Its protein is CASSSSSNYGYTF.

This chain uses TRBV7-3 with TRBJ2-4; 15 nucleotides agree with TRBD2. CDR1 SGHTA and CDR2 FQGTGA come from the germline V gene. There are 15 residues in the CDR3. V lost 4 bases and J lost 9; bases outside the gene matches: 4. CDR3 bases: TGTGCCAGCAGCTCAGGGACTAGCGGGGGGAGCATTCAGTACTTC. Translated: CASSSGTSGGSIQYF.

This clone came up once. The J gene is TRBJ1-1, the V gene TRBV30, with TRBD1 as a possible D gene (5 bases). CDR3 length equals 14 residues. Germline lookup yields CDR1 GTSNPN and CDR2 SVGIG (reference sequence). With 3 bases removed from V and 2 bases from J, the gap between germline ends came to 13 bases. In DNA form, the CDR3 reads TGTGCCTGGAGGAGGGTTCAGGGAAACACTGAAGCTTTCTTT. Its protein product is CAWRRVQGNTEAFF.